This T cell receptor (beta chain) was retrieved from a study of blood T cell repertoires in COVID-19. Study as a whole: The analysed material was cDNA or gDNA that came from T cells, B-cell-depleted T cells, or PBMCs.

Assay: immunoSEQ multiplex PCR; the TCRdb copy retains only in-frame clones and omits some. The data contain around 150,000 clones, about 81% of them singletons. The CDR3 covers 15 residues. Germline CDR1 and CDR2: SGHNT and YYREEE (reference sequence). V lost 0 bases and J 5 bases, leaving 12 bases between the germline ends. The chain couples TRBV5-4 to TRBJ1-5, with D possibly matching TRBD1 (6 bases). The sample was peripheral blood. This sequence was found in a human donor in a cohort sampled during active COVID-19. CDR3 nucleotides: TGTGCCAGCAGCTTGGAAGGGGGATCAGATCAGCCCCAGCATTTT. As protein: CASSLEGGSDQPQHF.